Presented here are 18 T cell receptor beta chains from one specimen sequenced in a study of cytomegalovirus exposure and HLA in healthy donors. It was with 60 Vbeta and 13 Jbeta primers that the PCR ran. The data were produced by immunoSEQ multiplex PCR, yet TCRdb's version contains in-frame clones alone and is incomplete. The sample consists of about 210,000 clones, over 80% of them appearing once. Source material: PBMCs. Every receptor here comes from a man between 35 and 55 years old in good health and CMV-seropositive.

V gene TRBV29-1 combines with J gene TRBJ2-1; a possible D gene is TRBD2 (6 bases). The CDR3 totals 13 residues. V was pared by 4 bases and J by 7 bases, with 14 bases between. Germline V gene sequence: CDR1 SQVTM, CDR2 ANQGSEA. The CDR3 coding sequence is TGCAGCGTTGCCCCGTGGAGGGCGAATGAGCAGTTCTTC. It codes for CSVAPWRANEQFF.

The V and J genes are TRBV6-6 and TRBJ2-7; TRBD1 matches at 9 bases. The J segment lost 3 bases and the V segment lost 7 bases, leaving 10 bases of the junction unmatched. Per germline, CDR1 MNHNY and CDR2 SVGAGI (reference sequence). CDR3 size: 15 residues. The CDR3 reads CASTPGTGLFYEQYV. Here the CDR3 DNA reads TGTGCCAGCACCCCGGGGACAGGGCTTTTCTACGAGCAGTACGTC.

This clone was seen more than once but under ten times. J is TRBJ2-6 and V is TRBV5-1, with 8 bases fitting TRBD2. This CDR3 contains 17 residues. The V gene end was trimmed by 6 bases and the J gene end by 0 bases; junction bases not matched to a gene: 8. CDR1 and CDR2 (germline): SGHRS, YFSETQ. Here the CDR3 DNA reads TGCGCCAGCACCGGGGGGGACTCCCCCTCTGGGGCCAACGTCCTGACTTTC. This translates into CASTGGDSPSGANVLTF.

The rearrangement joins TRBV5-4 to TRBJ1-1, with a possible D match to TRBD1 (5 bases). Trimming cost V 4 bases and J 1 base, with 14 bases left between them. The germline CDR1 and CDR2 sequences are SGHNT and YYREEE (reference sequence). The CDR3 extends over 15 amino acids. The CDR3 region has the DNA TGTGCCAGCAGCCCGGACCTTAGGGGGAACACTGAAGCTTTCTTT. Translated: CASSPDLRGNTEAFF.

This clone turned up a few times. This chain connects TRBV6-1 to TRBJ1-5, with a weak D call TRBD1 (5 bases). V was trimmed by 4 bases and J by 0 bases, leaving 10 bases between them. Germline loops: CDR1 MNHNS, CDR2 SASEGT. The CDR3 extends over 15 amino acids. CDR3 coding DNA: TGTGCCAGCAGTGTGACAGCTTATAGCAATCAGCCCCAGCATTTT. Translating gives CASSVTAYSNQPQHF.

This sequence joins TRBV5-1 and TRBJ2-7; D possibly corresponds to TRBD2 (5 bases). V was shortened by 2 bases and J by 6 bases, with 15 bases between the two germline ends. The germline V gene encodes CDR1 SGHRS and CDR2 YFSETQ. The CDR3 sequence is 14 residues long. The CDR3 sequence is CASSLGLGNSEQYF. The CDR3 nucleotides are TGCGCCAGCAGCTTAGGACTGGGCAACTCCGAGCAGTACTTC.

V and J are TRBV5-4 and TRBJ1-2, with D tentatively TRBD1 (5 bases). This CDR3 has 15 residues. Germline assignment: CDR1 SGHNT and CDR2 YYREEE (reference sequence). V was cut by 0 bases and J by 0 bases, with 9 bases left in between. In nucleotides, the CDR3 is TGTGCCAGCAGCTTGGCCACAGGAACTAACTATGGCTACACCTTC. Encoded protein: CASSLATGTNYGYTF.

The chain employs TRBV4-2 and TRBJ2-1, with D possibly TRBD1 on 6 matching bases. The CDR3 is made up of 16 amino acids. Trimming pared 4 bases from V and 5 bases from J, leaving 18 bases between. The germline V gene has CDR1 LGHNA and CDR2 YNFKEQ. This CDR3 is CASSPGDTGNDNEQFF. Here the CDR3 DNA reads TGTGCCAGCAGCCCAGGCGATACAGGGAACGACAATGAGCAGTTCTTC.

The chain has TRBV6-5 and TRBJ1-2, with 10 bases matching TRBD1. This CDR3 has 15 residues. The V segment lost 2 bases and the J segment 4 bases; nucleotides outside the gene matches: 4. Germline CDR1 is MNHEY and CDR2 is SVGAGI. The CDR3: CASSYRDRGGYGYTF. CDR3 coding DNA: TGTGCCAGCAGTTACAGGGACAGGGGCGGCTATGGCTACACCTTC.

This chain uses TRBV30 with TRBJ1-5; 8 nucleotides align to TRBD1. Germline V gene lookup returns CDR1 GTSNPN and CDR2 SVGIG (reference sequence). V trimming: 1 base; J trimming: 7 bases; junction bases outside the gene matches: 6. There are 14 residues in the CDR3. CDR3 amino acids: CAWSADRGAQPQHF. The DNA of the CDR3 is TGTGCCTGGAGTGCAGACAGGGGAGCACAGCCCCAGCATTTT.

V gene TRBV4-1 combines with J gene TRBJ1-1; no clear D. Trimming stripped 4 bases from V and 2 bases from J, with 14 bases between. The germline V gene encodes CDR1 MGHRA and CDR2 YSYEKL. CDR3 length equals 15 residues. This CDR3 reads CASSPREWGNTEAFF. The CDR3 region has the DNA TGCGCCAGCAGCCCCCGGGAATGGGGTAACACTGAAGCTTTCTTT.

The V call is TRBV4-1, the J call TRBJ2-7; the match to TRBD2 covers 10 bases. The CDR3 is 15 amino acids. Trimming removed 4 bases from V and 3 bases from J; junction bases left unmatched: 6. Looked up from germline, CDR1 is MGHRA and CDR2 is YSYEKL. This CDR3 is CASSPEGLARYEQYF. The CDR3 region has the DNA TGCGCCAGCAGCCCCGAGGGACTAGCGCGCTACGAGCAGTACTTC.

This sequence joins TRBV5-1 and TRBJ1-1; 8 bases agree with TRBD1. The CDR3 is 15 residues long. In germline, CDR1 is SGHRS, CDR2 YFSETQ. V lost 0 bases and J lost 9; bases outside the gene matches: 10. CDR3 nucleotides: TGCGCCAGCAGCTTGGGGTCTACGGGACAGGAGAAAGCTTTCTTT. It codes for CASSLGSTGQEKAFF.

This clone was observed once. This chain connects TRBV28 to TRBJ1-1, with TRBD1 matching 8 bases. This CDR3 has 15 residues. Germline V gene lookup returns CDR1 MDHEN and CDR2 SYDVKM. The V and J ends lost 5 bases and 0 bases, in that order; junction bases with no gene match: 5. The CDR3 loop reads CASSMTGAVNTEAFF. The DNA for the CDR3 is TGTGCCAGCAGTATGACAGGGGCCGTGAACACTGAAGCTTTCTTT.

As regards this clone: The sample holds other DNA sequences that translate to the same CDR3. This CDR3 is CASSYSRGGTEAFF. The CDR3, as DNA: TGTGCCAGCAGTTACTCGAGGGGGGGCACTGAAGCTTTCTTT. The V call is TRBV6-5, the J call TRBJ1-1; D perhaps matches TRBD1 (6 bases). Trimming pared 0 bases from V and 4 bases from J, leaving 9 bases between. The CDR3 length is 14 residues. Germline CDR1 reads MNHEY; CDR2 reads SVGAGI.

This chain uses TRBV9 with TRBJ2-1; the D gene is possibly TRBD1 (5 bases). This CDR3 comprises 16 residues. V lost 1 base and J lost 0, with 11 bases in between. The germline CDR1 and CDR2 sequences are SGDLS and YYNGEE. For the CDR3, the DNA is TGTGCCAGCAGCGTAAGGGGTGACAGCTCCTACAATGAGCAGTTCTTC. Residues: CASSVRGDSSYNEQFF.

The sample holds a few counts of this clone. The chain couples TRBV5-1 to TRBJ2-5, with TRBD1 as a possible D gene (6 bases). The ends were cut back, 6 bases at V and 7 bases at J, with 16 bases in the middle. This CDR3 spans 13 amino acids. In germline, CDR1 is SGHRS, CDR2 YFSETQ. CDR3 sequence: CASTIEQGGTQYF. The CDR3 DNA reads as TGCGCCAGCACCATCGAGCAAGGGGGGACCCAGTACTTC.

The chain links TRBV10-1 to TRBJ2-5; possible D gene TRBD2, 5 bases. CDR3 length: 14 amino acids. Trimming shortened V by 6 bases and J by 11 bases, and 22 bases separated the two germline ends. In germline, CDR1 is WNHNN, CDR2 SYGVQD (reference sequence). The DNA of the CDR3 is TGCGCCAGCAGGAGAACTAGGTCTTTTCAAGAGCAGTACTTC. Its translation is CASRRTRSFQEQYF.